Presented here are 23 T cell receptor beta chains from one specimen sequenced in a study of blood T cell repertoires in COVID-19. The repertoire was sequenced with immunoSEQ multiplex PCR; TCRdb's copy has only in-frame clones and lacks some. The sample shows under 300,000 clones, approximately 90% of them seen only once. The sample was PBMCs or T cells enriched from blood (not recorded which). These receptors originate from a man aged 35-49 years who had recovered from COVID-19.

The J gene is TRBJ1-2, the V gene TRBV6-5; 7 bases fit TRBD1. Germline lookup yields CDR1 MNHEY and CDR2 SVGAGI. The CDR3 consists of 14 residues. The V and J ends lost 6 bases and 8 bases, in that order; junction bases with no gene match: 12. This CDR3 reads CASRKTGNSRGYTF. As DNA, the CDR3 is TGTGCCAGCAGGAAGACAGGGAATTCTCGGGGCTACACCTTC.

The V call is TRBV7-9, the J call TRBJ2-1; 11 nucleotides line up with TRBD2. The trim removed 5 bases at V and 4 bases at J, leaving 4 bases unmatched. CDR3 size: 15 residues. Germline V gene data show CDR1 as SEHNR and CDR2 as FQNEAQ (reference sequence). CDR3: CASSGGTSGYNEQFF. The DNA of the CDR3 is TGTGCCAGCAGCGGCGGGACTAGCGGATACAATGAGCAGTTCTTC.

The CDR3 DNA is TGTGCCAGCAGTTTAGACTGGACAGGGGGTTGGAGCGAGCAGTACTTC. Protein sequence: CASSLDWTGGWSEQYF. The chain joins TRBV6-5 to TRBJ2-7; 10 bases align to TRBD1. CDR1 MNHEY and CDR2 SVGAGI come from the germline V gene. There are 16 residues in the CDR3. The V gene end was trimmed by 4 bases and the J gene end by 6 bases; junction bases not matched to a gene: 12.

The rearrangement joins TRBV5-3 to TRBJ1-1; D remains unclear. TRBV5-3 belongs to the ORF category, with a function that is uncertain. This CDR3 contains 12 residues. With 3 bases removed from V and 0 bases from J, the gap between germline ends came to 3 bases. The CDR3 loop is CARSSMNTEAFF. The DNA of the CDR3 is TGTGCCAGAAGCTCTATGAACACTGAAGCTTTCTTT.

The rearrangement joins TRBV6-5 to TRBJ1-2; D not certain. Between the trimmed V and J ends, which lost 0 bases and 1 base, there was a span of 6 bases. The CDR3 is 14 amino acids. The germline V gene encodes CDR1 MNHEY and CDR2 SVGAGI. The CDR3 region has the DNA TGTGCCAGCAGTTACTCAAGAGATAACTATGGCTACACCTTC. It codes for CASSYSRDNYGYTF.

This sequence joins TRBV29-1 and TRBJ2-7, with 14 bases lining up with TRBD2. CDR3 length equals 16 residues. CDR1 is SQVTM and CDR2 is ANQGSEA in the germline V gene. V lost 3 bases to trimming and J lost 6 bases; unmatched junction nucleotides: 10. CDR3 sequence: CSVESQTSGRAREQYF. CDR3 coding DNA: TGCAGCGTTGAGTCACAGACTAGCGGGAGGGCCCGCGAGCAGTACTTC.

V gene TRBV23-1 combines with J gene TRBJ1-6, with TRBD1 matching over 9 bases. TRBV23-1 qualifies as an ORF whose function is uncertain. The CDR3 has 17 residues. The V gene end was trimmed by 4 bases and the J gene end by 9 bases; junction bases not matched to a gene: 13. The CDR3 loop is CASSPCPGQGNSSPLHF. The CDR3 DNA follows: TGCGCCAGCAGTCCATGCCCAGGACAGGGGAATAGTTCACCCCTCCACTTT.

The rearrangement links TRBV28 to TRBJ1-5; 8 positions match TRBD1. The trim removed 1 base at V and 0 bases at J, leaving 8 bases unmatched. The CDR3 sequence is 18 residues long. CDR1 is MDHEN and CDR2 is SYDVKM in the germline V gene. The CDR3 DNA sequence: TGTGCCAGCAGTTTATTAATTGCAGGGGGCTATAGCAATCAGCCCCAGCATTTT. Its translation is CASSLLIAGGYSNQPQHF.

The rearrangement links TRBV2 to TRBJ1-6, with 7 nucleotides matching TRBD1. The ends lost 6 bases at V and 0 bases at J; junction bases unmatched: 11. Germline V gives CDR1 SNHLY, CDR2 FYNNEI. The CDR3 length is 18 residues. As DNA, the CDR3 is TGTGCCAGCAGCCCTCTAGACAGGGTTAGCTCCTATAATTCACCCCTCCACTTT. This translates into CASSPLDRVSSYNSPLHF.

The chain carries TRBV9 and TRBJ1-1; 9 bases map to TRBD1. The CDR3 consists of 15 residues. V lost 3 bases, J lost 3 bases, and 6 bases stayed unmatched. Germline lookup yields CDR1 SGDLS and CDR2 YYNGEE. In DNA, the CDR3 is TGTGCCAGCAGCGCCGATGACAGGGGGGACACTGAAGCTTTCTTT. Its protein is CASSADDRGDTEAFF. Full variable domain (remainder filled in from reference TRBV9 and TRBJ1-1): DSGVTQTPKHLITATGQRVTLRCSPRSGDLSVYWYQQSLDQGLQFLIQYYNGEERAKGNILERFSAQQFPDLHSELNLSSLELGDSALYFCASSADDRGDTEAFFGQGTRLTVV.

The V gene is TRBV18, the J gene TRBJ1-1, with TRBD1 as a possible D gene (6 bases). V was cut by 3 bases and J by 0 bases, with 11 bases left in between. The length of the CDR3 is 15 residues. Germline CDR1 is KGHSH and CDR2 is LQKENI. Written as DNA, the CDR3 is TGTGCCAGCTCACCCAGGGGAGGGGTGAACACTGAAGCTTTCTTT. Protein: CASSPRGGVNTEAFF. Full variable domain (remainder filled in from reference TRBV18 and TRBJ1-1): NAGVMQNPRHLVRRRGQEARLRCSPMKGHSHVYWYRQLPEEGLKFMVYLQKENIIDESGMPKERFSAEFPKEGPSILRIQQVVRGDSAAYFCASSPRGGVNTEAFFGQGTRLTVV.

This rearrangement joins TRBV6-4 to TRBJ2-3, with TRBD2 matching 7 bases. CDR1 and CDR2 from the germline V gene are MRHNA and SNTAGT. The trim removed 0 bases at V and 2 bases at J, leaving 5 bases unmatched. The CDR3 length is 16 residues. CDR3 sequence (DNA): TGTGCCAGCAGTGACTCGCAGGGAGGGGCCACAGATACGCAGTATTTT. It yields the protein CASSDSQGGATDTQYF.

The chain recombines TRBV15 with TRBJ1-2; tentatively, D is TRBD1 (5 bases). Germline CDR1 and CDR2: LNHNV and YYDKDF (reference sequence). The CDR3 contains 14 residues. Between the trimmed V and J ends, which lost 0 bases and 3 bases, there was a span of 8 bases. The CDR3 spells CATSRDLTDYGYTF. The CDR3 bases are TGTGCCACCAGCAGAGATTTGACAGACTATGGCTACACCTTC. Looking up the rest from reference TRBV15 and TRBJ1-2 gives the full variable domain: DAMVIQNPRYQVTQFGKPVTLSCSQTLNHNVMYWYQQKSSQAPKLLFHYYDKDFNNEADTPDNFQSRRPNTSFCFLDIRSPGLGDTAMYLCATSRDLTDYGYTFGSGTRLTVV.

This clone was seen only a few times. This rearrangement joins TRBV2 to TRBJ1-3, with D tentatively TRBD1 (5 bases). Trimming took 6 bases from V and 2 from J, leaving 11 bases between them. CDR1 and CDR2 (germline): SNHLY, FYNNEI. The CDR3 runs 14 residues. CDR3 sequence: CASSGGSTGNTIYF. DNA for the CDR3: TGTGCCAGCAGCGGGGGGTCTACTGGAAACACCATATATTTT.

The chain uses TRBV7-3 and TRBJ2-3; TRBD2 is a possible D gene (5 bases). V dropped 3 bases and J dropped 1 base, with 11 bases sitting between them. The germline CDR1 and CDR2 sequences are SGHTA and FQGTGA. The length of the CDR3 is 15 residues. This CDR3 reads CASSFSSSGTDTQYF. The CDR3, as DNA: TGTGCCAGCAGCTTTTCAAGTAGCGGCACAGATACGCAGTATTTT.

This clone was observed a few times. This chain joins TRBV7-4 and TRBJ1-4, with 12 bases matching TRBD1. The CDR3 runs 17 residues. J gave up 7 bases and V 1 base, and 7 bases lay outside the gene matches. The germline V gene has CDR1 SGHVT and CDR2 SQSDAQ. The CDR3 region has the DNA TGTGCCAGCAGCTTAGTCTCGGGACAGGGGGCTCGTGAAAAACTGTTTTTT. Translating gives CASSLVSGQGAREKLFF.

V gene TRBV9 combines with J gene TRBJ2-2; 7 bases are shared with TRBD1. V was clipped by 0 bases and J by 8 bases; unmatched bases: 10. Germline lookup yields CDR1 SGDLS and CDR2 YYNGEE. CDR3 length: 16 residues. The CDR3 protein is CASSVVGRGIEGELFF. Written as DNA, the CDR3 is TGTGCCAGCAGCGTAGTGGGCAGGGGGATTGAAGGGGAGCTGTTTTTT.

J is TRBJ2-1 and V is TRBV5-1; 8 positions match TRBD1. The V segment lost 2 bases and the J segment 2 bases; nucleotides outside the gene matches: 9. Germline V CDR1 and CDR2: SGHRS, YFSETQ. The CDR3 runs to 17 residues. The CDR3: CASSFRGRPDAYNEQFF. In DNA form, the CDR3 reads TGCGCCAGCAGCTTCAGGGGGCGCCCCGATGCCTACAATGAGCAGTTCTTC.

J is TRBJ2-1 and V is TRBV21-1; the table's D call of TRBD1 was not tested on the DNA. TRBV21-1 is termed a pseudogene. This CDR3 region has 15 residues. The DNA of the CDR3 is TGTGCCAGCAGCAAAGACAGGGGACCCTACAATGAGCAGTTCTTC. Protein product: CASSKDRGPYNEQFF.

CDR3 bases: TGCGCCAGCAGCTCCCTAGCGGGAGTCCTGGATGAGCAGTTCTTC. Its protein product is CASSSLAGVLDEQFF. This chain joins TRBV5-1 and TRBJ2-1; 10 positions agree with TRBD2. The CDR3 runs to 15 residues. The V and J ends lost 3 bases and 8 bases, in that order; junction bases with no gene match: 8. Germline V lookup: CDR1 SGHRS, CDR2 YFSETQ.

This clone was counted only a few times. The chain has TRBV9 and TRBJ1-2, with D tentatively TRBD1 (5 bases). Germline-derived CDR1 and CDR2 are SGDLS and YYNGEE. The CDR3 has 14 residues. V was cut by 3 bases and J by 6 bases, with 15 bases left in between. CDR3 residues: CASSAAGNRDGYTF. Written as DNA, the CDR3 is TGTGCCAGCAGCGCCGCAGGGAATCGCGATGGCTACACCTTC.

V and J are TRBV7-3 and TRBJ2-1; weak D call: TRBD1 (5 bases). Germline-derived CDR1 and CDR2 are SGHTA and FQGTGA. This CDR3 has 16 amino acids. The V and J ends lost 4 bases and 2 bases respectively, with 15 bases between them. The CDR3 is CASSSADSTPYNEQFF. The CDR3 DNA follows: TGTGCCAGCAGCTCGGCAGACAGTACCCCCTACAATGAGCAGTTCTTC.

The V gene is TRBV18, the J gene TRBJ2-3, with 8 bases fitting TRBD2. Germline CDR1 is KGHSH and CDR2 is LQKENI. The CDR3 extends over 16 amino acids. With V trimmed by 4 bases and J by 2 bases, 8 bases remained unmatched. The CDR3 region has the DNA TGTGCCAGCTCACTTCAAGGAGCGGGGGTCACAGATACGCAGTATTTT. This encodes CASSLQGAGVTDTQYF. Looking up the rest from reference TRBV18 and TRBJ2-3 gives the full variable domain: NAGVMQNPRHLVRRRGQEARLRCSPMKGHSHVYWYRQLPEEGLKFMVYLQKENIIDESGMPKERFSAEFPKEGPSILRIQQVVRGDSAAYFCASSLQGAGVTDTQYFGPGTRLTVL.